The source of this TCR beta chain is a study of blood T cell repertoires in COVID-19. The authors' processing: Reference gene primer amplification gave nucleated cell count estimates. The data were produced by immunoSEQ multiplex PCR, yet TCRdb's version contains in-frame clones alone and is incomplete. The DNA was the basis for D and trimming; V, J and clone size are from that table. The sample records approximately 84,000 clones, 75% to 85% being singletons. CDR3 length: 14 amino acids. J lost 2 bases, V lost 6 bases, and 4 bases had no gene match. The V gene's germline CDR1 is ENHRY and CDR2 SYGVKD.

The source material was peripheral blood. The V and J genes are TRBV10-3 and TRBJ1-5; 7 positions agree with TRBD1. The clonotype was recovered from a woman older than 75 with acute or convalescent COVID-19. The CDR3: CAIREGGGNQPQHF. CDR3 bases: TGTGCCATCAGGGAAGGGGGCGGCAATCAGCCCCAGCATTTT.